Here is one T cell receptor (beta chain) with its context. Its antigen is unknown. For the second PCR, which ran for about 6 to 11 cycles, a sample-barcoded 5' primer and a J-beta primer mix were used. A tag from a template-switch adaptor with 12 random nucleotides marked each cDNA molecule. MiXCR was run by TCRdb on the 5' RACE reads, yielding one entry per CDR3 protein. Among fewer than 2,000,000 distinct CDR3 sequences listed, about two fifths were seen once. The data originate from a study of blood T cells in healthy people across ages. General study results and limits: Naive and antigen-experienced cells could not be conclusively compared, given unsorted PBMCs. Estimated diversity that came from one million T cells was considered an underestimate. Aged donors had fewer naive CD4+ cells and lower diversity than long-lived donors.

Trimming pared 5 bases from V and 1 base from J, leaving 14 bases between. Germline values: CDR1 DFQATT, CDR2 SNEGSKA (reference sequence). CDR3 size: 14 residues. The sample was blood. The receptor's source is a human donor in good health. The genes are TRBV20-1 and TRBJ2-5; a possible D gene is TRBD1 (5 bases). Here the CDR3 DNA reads TGCAGTGCTCCAAGTAGGGGCCCCCAAGAGACCCAGTACTTC. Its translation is CSAPSRGPQETQYF.